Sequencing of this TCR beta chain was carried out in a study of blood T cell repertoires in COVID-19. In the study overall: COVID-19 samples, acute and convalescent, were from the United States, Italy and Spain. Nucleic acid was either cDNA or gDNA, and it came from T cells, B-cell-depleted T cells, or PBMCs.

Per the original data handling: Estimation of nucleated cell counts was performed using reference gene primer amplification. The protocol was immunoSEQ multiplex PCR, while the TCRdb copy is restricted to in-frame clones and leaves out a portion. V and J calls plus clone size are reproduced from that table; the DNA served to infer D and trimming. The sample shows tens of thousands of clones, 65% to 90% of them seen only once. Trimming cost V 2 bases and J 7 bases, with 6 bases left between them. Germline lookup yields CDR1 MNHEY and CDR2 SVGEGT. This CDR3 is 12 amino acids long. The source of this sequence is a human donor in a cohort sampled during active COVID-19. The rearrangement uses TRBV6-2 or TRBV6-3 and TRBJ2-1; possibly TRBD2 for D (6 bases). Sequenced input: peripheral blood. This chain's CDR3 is CASSYGGNEQFF. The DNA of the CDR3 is TGTGCCAGCAGTTACGGGGGGAATGAGCAGTTCTTC.